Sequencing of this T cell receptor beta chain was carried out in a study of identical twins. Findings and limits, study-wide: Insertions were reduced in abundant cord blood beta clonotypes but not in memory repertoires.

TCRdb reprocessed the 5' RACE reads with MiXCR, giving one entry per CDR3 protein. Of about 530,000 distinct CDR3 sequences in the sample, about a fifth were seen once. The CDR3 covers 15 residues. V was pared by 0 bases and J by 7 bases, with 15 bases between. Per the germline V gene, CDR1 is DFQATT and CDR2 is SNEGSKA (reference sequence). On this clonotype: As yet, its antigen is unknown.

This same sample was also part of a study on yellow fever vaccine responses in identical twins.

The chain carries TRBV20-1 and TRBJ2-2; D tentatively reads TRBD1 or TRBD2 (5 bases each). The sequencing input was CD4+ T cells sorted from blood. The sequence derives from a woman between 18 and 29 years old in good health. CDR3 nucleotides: TGCAGTGCTAGAGACACCGGGACCTTGTTCGGGGAGCTGTTTTTT. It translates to CSARDTGTLFGELFF.